A single sample is the source of the 4 T cell receptor beta chains below, sequenced in a study of control samples from healthy donors and cancer patients. Measured with immunoSEQ multiplex PCR; TCRdb has only the in-frame clones, and not every one. Here the sample spans fewer than 200,000 clones, roughly 94% being singletons. Sequenced: PBMCs. The receptor set was obtained from a man aged 60 to 69 with colorectal cancer.

The chain links TRBV7-9 to TRBJ2-3, with D perhaps TRBD1 (6 bases). Germline V lookup: CDR1 SEHNR, CDR2 FQNEAQ (reference sequence). The CDR3 spans 15 residues. V shed 5 bases and J shed 6 bases, with 18 bases lying between them. CDR3 bases: TGTGCCAGCAGCCGTGGGGGCAGGAAAACCGATACGCAGTATTTT. As protein: CASSRGGRKTDTQYF.

This sequence joins TRBV30 and TRBJ1-6; 7 positions agree with TRBD1. The CDR3 is made up of 13 amino acids. The V gene end was trimmed by 2 bases and the J gene end by 9 bases; junction bases not matched to a gene: 4. CDR1 and CDR2 from the germline V gene are GTSNPN and SVGIG (reference sequence). The CDR3 region is CAWSRGQGSPLHF. The CDR3 bases are TGTGCCTGGAGTAGGGGGCAGGGTTCACCCCTCCACTTT.

V and J are TRBV19 and TRBJ2-7; D perhaps matches TRBD1 (7 bases). Germline V CDR1 and CDR2: LNHDA, SQIVND (reference sequence). Trimming removed 6 bases from V and 3 bases from J, with 18 bases in between. The CDR3 contains 15 residues. The CDR3 bases are TGTGCCAGTAGCCCCAGGGGGGAAGGCTTCTACGAGCAGTACTTC. Encoded protein: CASSPRGEGFYEQYF.

The V gene is TRBV6-2 or TRBV6-3, the J gene TRBJ1-5, with a weak D call TRBD1 (6 bases). The CDR3 has 16 amino acids. The V gene's germline CDR1 is MNHEY and CDR2 SVGEGT. V lost 6 bases, J lost 4 bases, and 19 bases lay in between. CDR3 sequence (DNA): TGTGCCAGCAGCCGATACCGGGACATGGGGAATCAGCCCCAGCATTTT. Translating it yields CASSRYRDMGNQPQHF.